This entry lists 21 T cell receptor beta chains sequenced from one sample in a study of graft-versus-host responses after intestinal transplantation. No antigen has been identified for these receptors. TCRdb keeps only in-frame clones here, not all; method: immunoSEQ multiplex PCR. The sample holds about 120,000 clones, approximately 95% seen once. The sequencing used unstimulated CD8+ T cells sorted from spleen or lymph node cells, collected before intestinal transplant. The source of these receptors is a human donor who received an intestinal transplant.

The J gene is TRBJ1-4, the V gene TRBV6-5; a weak D match, TRBD1 (6 bases). The CDR3 sequence is 14 residues long. CDR1 and CDR2 (germline): MNHEY, SVGAGI. The ends were cut back, 5 bases at V and 3 bases at J, with 10 bases in the middle. CDR3 bases: TGTGCCAGCAGTCAGACAGGTCCTAATGAAAAACTGTTTTTT. Amino acid sequence: CASSQTGPNEKLFF.

The chain uses TRBV5-1 and TRBJ2-7; D unresolved. Trimming took 0 bases from V and 6 from J, leaving 7 bases between them. Germline V gene sequence: CDR1 SGHRS, CDR2 YFSETQ. The CDR3 runs to 12 residues. The CDR3 region is CASSLGESEQYF. CDR3 DNA sequence: TGCGCCAGCAGCTTGGGTGAGAGCGAGCAGTACTTC.

The chain combines TRBV7-3 with TRBJ2-7; D is ambiguous. Per germline, CDR1 SGHTA and CDR2 FQGTGA. Trimming took 2 bases from V and 8 from J, leaving 13 bases between them. CDR3 length: 13 amino acids. CDR3 coding DNA: TGTGCCAGCAGCTTATCCCCTTTACTACAGCAGTACTTC. It yields the protein CASSLSPLLQQYF.

The chain couples TRBV4-1 to TRBJ1-2; 9 nucleotides align to TRBD1. The V gene's germline CDR1 is MGHRA and CDR2 YSYEKL. With 5 bases clipped from V and 5 bases from J, the junction kept 3 bases outside the gene matches. This CDR3 has 13 amino acids. The CDR3 reads CASSNRGQYGYTF. CDR3 in DNA: TGCGCCAGCAGCAACAGGGGGCAATATGGCTACACCTTC.

The chain couples TRBV9 to TRBJ2-7, with 10 positions matching TRBD2. This CDR3 comprises 14 residues. The junction had 3 bases not matched to a gene; V was cut back by 4 bases and J by 2 bases. Germline lookup yields CDR1 SGDLS and CDR2 YYNGEE. The chain's CDR3 is CASSPSGRAYEQYF. CDR3 nucleotide sequence: TGTGCCAGCAGCCCGAGCGGGAGGGCCTACGAGCAGTACTTC.

The rearrangement links TRBV5-1 to TRBJ2-3; D is ambiguous. The V end was cut by 1 base, the J end by 3 bases, with 9 bases between. The CDR3 loop spans 14 amino acids. CDR1 is SGHRS and CDR2 is YFSETQ in the germline V gene. The CDR3 DNA is TGCGCCAGCAGCTTGTTAGTACCGACAGATACGCAGTATTTT. Protein sequence: CASSLLVPTDTQYF.

A remark on this clone: In the same sample, other DNA sequences code for this CDR3. The gene calls are TRBV6-5 and TRBJ2-7, with D perhaps matching TRBD1 (6 bases). Germline lookup yields CDR1 MNHEY and CDR2 SVGAGI. Deletions cut 0 bases from V and 4 bases from J, with 7 bases between. The CDR3 is 13 amino acids. CDR3 DNA sequence: TGTGCCAGCAGTTACTCGACAGGATACGAGCAGTACTTC. Protein product: CASSYSTGYEQYF.

This clone was seen a single time. The chain recombines TRBV7-6 with TRBJ2-3; D possibly corresponds to TRBD2 (7 bases). The CDR3 is made up of 16 amino acids. Looked up from germline, CDR1 is SGHVS and CDR2 is FNYEAQ. Trimming shortened V by 3 bases and J by 6 bases, and 19 bases separated the two germline ends. The DNA of the CDR3 is TGTGCCAGCAGCTTCTGGTCTAGCGGAGGGGGGGATACGCAGTATTTT. Translation gives CASSFWSSGGGDTQYF.

The chain couples TRBV10-1 to TRBJ1-5, with a tentative D call TRBD1 (5 bases). V was cut by 10 bases and J by 6 bases, with 28 bases left in between. The CDR3 contains 17 residues. Germline values: CDR1 WNHNN, CDR2 SYGVQD (reference sequence). As DNA, the CDR3 is TGCGCCACGACCCTAGGAAGAGGCAGGGCCTTTATTCAGCCCCAGCATTTT. Translated, it gives CATTLGRGRAFIQPQHF.

The chain uses TRBV4-1 and TRBJ2-1; D not certain. Trimming pared 0 bases from V and 0 bases from J, leaving 9 bases between. This CDR3 contains 16 residues. Germline CDR1 MGHRA, CDR2 YSYEKL. This CDR3 is CASSQDLTSSYNEQFF. The CDR3 coding sequence is TGCGCCAGCAGCCAAGATCTGACGAGCTCCTACAATGAGCAGTTCTTC.

The rearrangement uses TRBV5-1 and TRBJ2-6, with D hard to call. Germline loops: CDR1 SGHRS, CDR2 YFSETQ. V lost 2 bases and J 0 bases, leaving 9 bases between the germline ends. The CDR3 is 16 residues long. The CDR3, as DNA: TGCGCCAGCAGCTTTTGGGTTAGCTCTGGGGCCAACGTCCTGACTTTC. It yields the protein CASSFWVSSGANVLTF.

The CDR3 nucleotides are TGTGCCTTTGATGAGCAGTTCTTC. Its translation: CAFDEQFF. The rearrangement uses TRBV30 and TRBJ2-1; D call uncertain. The CDR3 length is 8 residues. CDR1 and CDR2 (germline): GTSNPN, SVGIG (reference sequence). V was trimmed by 7 bases and J by 8 bases, leaving 3 bases between them.

The CDR3 nucleotides read TGTGCCAGCAGCCAAGATATGGGGATAGGCTACGAGCAGTACTTC. Its translation is CASSQDMGIGYEQYF. This chain links TRBV4-2 with TRBJ2-7; D call uncertain. With 0 bases removed from V and 3 bases from J, the gap between germline ends came to 12 bases. The CDR3 loop spans 15 amino acids. Germline CDR1 and CDR2: LGHNA and YNFKEQ.

The V call is TRBV30, the J call TRBJ2-1, with unresolved D. This CDR3 has 15 residues. Germline CDR1 reads GTSNPN; CDR2 reads SVGIG (reference sequence). The germline V and J ends were trimmed by 4 bases and 4 bases, with 17 bases remaining between them. The CDR3 nucleotides read TGTGCCTGGACCCCCAGAAGGGATCCTTACAATGAGCAGTTCTTC. It is translated as CAWTPRRDPYNEQFF.

This sequence joins TRBV2 and TRBJ2-1; 13 nucleotides match TRBD2. Germline V CDR1 and CDR2: SNHLY, FYNNEI. The CDR3 has 17 residues. The V segment lost 6 bases and the J segment 4 bases; nucleotides outside the gene matches: 9. CDR3 DNA sequence: TGTGCCAGCAGACGGACTAGCGGGAGAACCAGGTACAATGAGCAGTTCTTC. Protein: CASRRTSGRTRYNEQFF.

V usage is TRBV19 and J usage is TRBJ2-3, with D tentatively TRBD2 (6 bases). Germline V gene data show CDR1 as LNHDA and CDR2 as SQIVND (reference sequence). With 2 bases removed from V and 6 bases from J, the gap between germline ends came to 18 bases. This CDR3 has 16 amino acids. CDR3 in amino acids: CASSILATWGPDTQYF. The CDR3 DNA follows: TGTGCCAGTAGTATACTAGCGACTTGGGGACCGGATACGCAGTATTTT.

V usage is TRBV19 and J usage is TRBJ2-7; D call uncertain. This CDR3 contains 13 residues. V lost 3 bases, J lost 4 bases, and 10 bases lay in between. The germline CDR1 and CDR2 sequences are LNHDA and SQIVND (reference sequence). The CDR3 nucleotides are TGTGCCAGTAGTATGACCGAAGGGTACGAGCAGTACTTC. It encodes CASSMTEGYEQYF.

V is TRBV7-2 and J is TRBJ1-1; D might be TRBD1 (5 bases). The CDR3 sequence is 17 residues long. Trimming removed 1 base from V and 2 bases from J, with 17 bases in between. The V gene's germline CDR1 is SGHTA and CDR2 FQGNSA. The CDR3 DNA reads TGTGCCAGCAGCTTAGTTCTAACGGGGGTCCTAAACACTGAAGCTTTCTTT. As protein: CASSLVLTGVLNTEAFF.

This clone was detected only once. This chain connects TRBV14 to TRBJ2-7, with 9 bases lining up with TRBD2. V trimming: 4 bases; J trimming: 4 bases; junction bases outside the gene matches: 8. Germline loops: CDR1 SGHDN, CDR2 FVKESK. CDR3 length: 15 residues. The CDR3 DNA reads TGTGCCAGCAGCCCAGTGGGGACTAGCTCTTACGAGCAGTACTTC. Translation gives CASSPVGTSSYEQYF.

This chain uses TRBV4-1 with TRBJ2-7; 9 bases align to TRBD1. Germline values: CDR1 MGHRA, CDR2 YSYEKL. The CDR3 is 17 residues long. Trimming cost V 0 bases and J 6 bases; bases outside gene matches: 12. As DNA, the CDR3 is TGCGCCAGCAGCCAAGATGGGGGTTGGGGACAGGGTATCGAGCAGTACTTC. It codes for CASSQDGGWGQGIEQYF.

The V call is TRBV7-9, the J call TRBJ2-1; 10 bases align to TRBD2. CDR1 and CDR2 (germline): SEHNR, FQNEAQ (reference sequence). CDR3 length: 17 residues. V was pared by 1 base and J by 0 bases, with 3 bases of the junction left unmatched. This CDR3 reads CASSLGTSGSSYNEQFF. The CDR3 DNA reads as TGTGCCAGCAGCTTAGGGACTAGCGGTAGCTCCTACAATGAGCAGTTCTTC.